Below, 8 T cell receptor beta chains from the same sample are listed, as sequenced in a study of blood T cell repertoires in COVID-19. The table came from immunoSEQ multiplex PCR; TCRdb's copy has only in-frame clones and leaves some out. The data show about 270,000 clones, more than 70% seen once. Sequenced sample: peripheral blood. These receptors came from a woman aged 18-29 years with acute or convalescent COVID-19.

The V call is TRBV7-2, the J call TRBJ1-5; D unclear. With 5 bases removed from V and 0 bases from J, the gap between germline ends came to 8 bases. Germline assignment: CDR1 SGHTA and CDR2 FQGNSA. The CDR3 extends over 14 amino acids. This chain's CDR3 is CASSLVYSNQPQHF. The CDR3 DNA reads TGTGCCAGCAGCCTAGTTTATAGCAATCAGCCCCAGCATTTT.

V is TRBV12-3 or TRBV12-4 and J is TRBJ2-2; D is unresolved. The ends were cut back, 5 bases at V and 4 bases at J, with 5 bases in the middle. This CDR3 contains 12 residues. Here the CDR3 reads CASSQVTGELFF. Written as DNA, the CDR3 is TGTGCCAGCAGTCAGGTCACCGGGGAGCTGTTTTTT.

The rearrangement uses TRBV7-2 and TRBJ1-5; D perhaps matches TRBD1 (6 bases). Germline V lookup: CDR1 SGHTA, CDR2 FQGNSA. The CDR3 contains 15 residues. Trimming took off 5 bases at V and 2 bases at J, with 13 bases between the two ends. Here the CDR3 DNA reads TGTGCCAGCAGCCACGGGGGGGCGGGCAATCAGCCCCAGCATTTT. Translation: CASSHGGAGNQPQHF.

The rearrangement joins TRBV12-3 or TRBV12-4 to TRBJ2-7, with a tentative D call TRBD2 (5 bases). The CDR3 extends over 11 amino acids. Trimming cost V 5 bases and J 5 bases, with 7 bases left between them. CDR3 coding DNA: TGTGCCAGCAGTACGCGGGACGAGCAGTACTTC. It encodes CASSTRDEQYF.

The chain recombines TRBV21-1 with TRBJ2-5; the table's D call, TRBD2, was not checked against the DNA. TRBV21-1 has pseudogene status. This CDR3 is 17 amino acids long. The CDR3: CASNGGKTSGFQETQYF. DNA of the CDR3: TGTGCCAGCAATGGGGGAAAGACTAGCGGGTTTCAAGAGACCCAGTACTTC.

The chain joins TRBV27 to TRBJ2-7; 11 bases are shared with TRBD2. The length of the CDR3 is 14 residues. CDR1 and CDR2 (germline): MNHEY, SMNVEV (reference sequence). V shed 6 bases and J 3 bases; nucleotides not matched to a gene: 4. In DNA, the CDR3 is TGTGCCAGCAGGCTAGCGGGAGGTGACTACGAGCAGTACTTC. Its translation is CASRLAGGDYEQYF.

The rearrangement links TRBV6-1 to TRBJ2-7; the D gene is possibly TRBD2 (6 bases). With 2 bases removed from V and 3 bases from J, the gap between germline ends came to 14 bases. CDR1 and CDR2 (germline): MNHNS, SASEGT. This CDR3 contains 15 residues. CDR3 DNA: TGTGCCAGCAGTGAAAGTCTAGCGCCCAACTACGAGCAGTACTTC. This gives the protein CASSESLAPNYEQYF.

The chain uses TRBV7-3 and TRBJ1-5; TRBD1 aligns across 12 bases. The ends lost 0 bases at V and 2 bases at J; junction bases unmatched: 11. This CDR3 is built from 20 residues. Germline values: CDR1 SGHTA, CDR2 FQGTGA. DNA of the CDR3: TGTGCCAGCAGCTTAACGGGGGACAGGGGGCGCGGGGATGGCAATCAGCCCCAGCATTTT. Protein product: CASSLTGDRGRGDGNQPQHF.